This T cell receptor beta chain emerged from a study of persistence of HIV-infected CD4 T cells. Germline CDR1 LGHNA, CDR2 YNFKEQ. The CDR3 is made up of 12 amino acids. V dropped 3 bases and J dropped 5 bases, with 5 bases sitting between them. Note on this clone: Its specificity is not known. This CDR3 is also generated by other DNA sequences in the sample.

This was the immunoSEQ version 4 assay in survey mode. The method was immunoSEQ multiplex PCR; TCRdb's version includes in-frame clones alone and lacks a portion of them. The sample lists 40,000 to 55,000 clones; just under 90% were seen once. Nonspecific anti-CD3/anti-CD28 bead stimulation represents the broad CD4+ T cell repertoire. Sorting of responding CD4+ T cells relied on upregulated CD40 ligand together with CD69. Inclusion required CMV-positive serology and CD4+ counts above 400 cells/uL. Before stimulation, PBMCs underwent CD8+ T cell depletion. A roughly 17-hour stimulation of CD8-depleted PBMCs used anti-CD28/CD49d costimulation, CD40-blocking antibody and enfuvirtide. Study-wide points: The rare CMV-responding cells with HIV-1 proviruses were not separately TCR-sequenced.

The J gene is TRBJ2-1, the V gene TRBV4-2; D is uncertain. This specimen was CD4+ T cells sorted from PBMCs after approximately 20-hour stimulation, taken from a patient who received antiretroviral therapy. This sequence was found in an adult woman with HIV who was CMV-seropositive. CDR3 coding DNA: TGTGCCAGCAGCCATGAAAACAATGAGCAGTTCTTC. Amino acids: CASSHENNEQFF.